This T cell receptor beta chain was observed in a study of OX40 agonist ivuxolimab in advanced cancers. Study at large: Melanoma, hepatocellular carcinoma, head and neck or renal cell cancer occurred in dose-escalation patients. Regarding the study as a whole: On average, CD8+ T cells showed a greater number of expanded clones than CD4+.

The CDR3 spans 12 residues. The germline CDR1 and CDR2 sequences are MNHEY and SMNVEV (reference sequence). The V end lost 3 bases, the J end lost 6 bases, and 5 bases lay between the germline ends. Data came from immunoSEQ multiplex PCR; TCRdb stores just in-frame clones and leaves some out. This table holds roughly 120,000 clones, 80% to 90% found once. Concerning this clone itself: Its antigen is currently unknown. Within the sample, other DNA sequences also encode this same CDR3.

The sequencing here drew on CD4+ or CD8+ T cells sorted from blood, taken in a trial of the OX40 agonist ivuxolimab. The sequence came from an adult with an advanced solid tumor such as melanoma, head and neck, liver or kidney cancer. The V gene is TRBV27, the J gene TRBJ2-2, with D unclear. CDR3 bases: TGTGCCAGCAGTTTCCCAGCCGGGGAGCTGTTTTTT. This codes for CASSFPAGELFF.